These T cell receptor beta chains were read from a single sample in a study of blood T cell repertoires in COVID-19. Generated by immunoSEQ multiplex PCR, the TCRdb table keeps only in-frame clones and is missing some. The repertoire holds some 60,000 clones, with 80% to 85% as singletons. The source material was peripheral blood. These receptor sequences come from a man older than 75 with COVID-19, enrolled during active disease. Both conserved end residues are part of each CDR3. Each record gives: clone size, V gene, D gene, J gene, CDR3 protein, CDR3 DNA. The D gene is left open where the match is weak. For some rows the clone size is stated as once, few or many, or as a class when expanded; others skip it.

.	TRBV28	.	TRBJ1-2	CASSFLTGTYGYTF	TGTGCCAGCAGTTTCCTCACAGGGACCTATGGCTACACCTTC
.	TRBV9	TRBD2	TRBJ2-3	CASSERTSGTTDTQYF	TGTGCCAGCAGCGAACGGACTAGCGGGACCACAGATACGCAGTATTTT
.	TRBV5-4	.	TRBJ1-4	CASSSPVATNEKLFF	TGTGCCAGCAGCTCGCCGGTTGCAACTAATGAAAAACTGTTTTTT
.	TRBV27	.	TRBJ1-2	CASSLCYGYTF	TGTGCCAGCAGTTTATGCTACGGCTACACCTTC
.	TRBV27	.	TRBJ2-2	CASSLRVLNTGELFF	TGTGCCAGCAGTTTACGCGTCCTCAACACCGGGGAGCTGTTTTTT
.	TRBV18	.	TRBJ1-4	CASSPPEGRGEKLFF	TGTGCCAGCTCACCACCGGAGGGGAGGGGTGAAAAACTGTTTTTT
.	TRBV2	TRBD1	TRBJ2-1	CASSWGQLSSYNEQFF	TGTGCCAGCAGTTGGGGACAGTTAAGCTCCTACAATGAGCAGTTCTTC
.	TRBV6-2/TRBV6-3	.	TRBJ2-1	CASSEFGEQFF	TGTGCCAGCAGCGAGTTTGGTGAGCAGTTCTTC
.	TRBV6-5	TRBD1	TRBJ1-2	CASSYSRQGAGGYTF	TGTGCCAGCAGTTACTCGAGACAGGGGGCTGGTGGCTACACCTTC
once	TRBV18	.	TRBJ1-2	CASSPLRPRAGANYGYTF	TGTGCCAGCTCACCACTTCGACCACGGGCAGGGGCGAACTATGGCTACACCTTC
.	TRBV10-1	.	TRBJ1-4	CASPGAGEFF	TGCGCCAGCCCCGGCGCTGGAGAGTTTTTT
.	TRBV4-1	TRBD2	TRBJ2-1	CASSHQLAVSYNEQFF	TGCGCCAGCAGCCACCAACTAGCGGTCTCCTACAATGAGCAGTTCTTC
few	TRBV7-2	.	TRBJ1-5	CASSLAGLRDNQPQHF	TGTGCCAGCAGCTTAGCGGGGTTACGGGACAATCAGCCCCAGCATTTT
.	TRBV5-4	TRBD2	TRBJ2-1	CASSLGQREGRRGNEQFF	TGTGCCAGCAGCTTGGGCCAGCGGGAGGGCCGAAGGGGCAATGAGCAGTTCTTC
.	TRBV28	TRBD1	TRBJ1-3	CASKTGGSDTIYF	TGTGCCAGCAAGACAGGGGGCTCTGACACCATATATTTT
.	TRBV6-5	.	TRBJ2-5	CASSYSRGGYETQYF	TGTGCCAGCAGTTACTCGAGAGGAGGATATGAGACCCAGTACTTC
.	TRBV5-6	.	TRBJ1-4	CASSLGLITREKLFF	TGTGCCAGCAGCTTGGGGCTCATAACGCGGGAAAAACTGTTTTTT
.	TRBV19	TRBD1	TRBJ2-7	CASTLRGRVGEQYF	TGTGCCAGTACCCTAAGGGGGCGCGTCGGCGAGCAGTACTTC
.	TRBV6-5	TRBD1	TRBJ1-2	CASSYSTGTGVWGYTF	TGTGCCAGCAGTTACTCGACGGGGACAGGGGTGTGGGGCTACACCTTC
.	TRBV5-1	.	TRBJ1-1	CASSLGHRVNTEAFF	TGCGCCAGCAGCTTGGGGCACAGAGTGAACACTGAAGCTTTCTTT